The 4 T cell receptor beta chains reported below all come from one sample, sequenced in a study of cytomegalovirus exposure and HLA in healthy donors. PCR was performed using 60 Vbeta and 13 Jbeta primers. The repertoire was sequenced with immunoSEQ multiplex PCR; TCRdb's copy has only in-frame clones and lacks some. This sample has about 190,000 clones, with over 70% found just once. What was sequenced was PBMCs. The receptors here all came from a woman between 18 and 30 years old in good health and CMV-seropositive.

The chain employs TRBV4-1 and TRBJ2-2, with 15 bases lining up with TRBD2. The CDR3 loop spans 20 amino acids. In germline, CDR1 is MGHRA, CDR2 YSYEKL. Trimming at V came to 4 bases and at J to 7 bases, leaving 16 bases not matched to a gene. The CDR3 protein is CASSRSGLAGGKDISGELFF. The DNA for the CDR3 is TGCGCCAGCAGCCGATCGGGACTAGCGGGGGGCAAGGATATCAGCGGGGAGCTGTTTTTT.

The chain has TRBV7-2 and TRBJ1-1; 10 bases line up with TRBD1. Germline assignment: CDR1 SGHTA and CDR2 FQGNSA. The CDR3 is 16 amino acids. V trimming: 2 bases; J trimming: 2 bases; junction bases outside the gene matches: 5. CDR3 amino acids: CASSLLGTGVNTEAFF. The CDR3 DNA sequence: TGTGCCAGCAGCTTACTAGGGACAGGGGTTAACACTGAAGCTTTCTTT. Drawing the rest from reference TRBV7-2 and TRBJ1-1, the complete variable domain is GAGVSQSPSNKVTEKGKDVELRCDPISGHTALYWYRQSLGQGLEFLIYFQGNSAPDKSGLPSDRFSAERTGGSVSTLTIQRTQQEDSAVYLCASSLLGTGVNTEAFFGQGTRLTVV.

The rearrangement links TRBV4-1 to TRBJ2-1, with a possible D match to TRBD1 (5 bases). Between the trimmed V and J ends, which lost 4 bases and 10 bases, there was a span of 8 bases. CDR3 length equals 11 residues. Germline CDR1 MGHRA, CDR2 YSYEKL. The CDR3 loop reads CASSPDREQFF. As DNA, the CDR3 is TGCGCCAGCAGCCCCGACAGAGAGCAGTTCTTC.

J is TRBJ2-1 and V is TRBV19; the match to TRBD2 covers 13 bases. The V and J ends lost 3 bases and 8 bases, in that order; junction bases with no gene match: 7. The CDR3 has 16 amino acids. Germline lookup yields CDR1 LNHDA and CDR2 SQIVND (reference sequence). This CDR3 reads CASSILTSGGSDEQFF. The CDR3 bases are TGTGCCAGTAGTATCCTGACTAGCGGGGGGAGCGATGAGCAGTTCTTC.